This T cell receptor beta chain comes out of a study of OX40 agonist ivuxolimab in advanced cancers. About the study: All patients had ivuxolimab intravenously every 2 weeks at 0.01 to 10 mg/kg. The mean age was 60 years, ranging from about 20 to 85, with 80% to 85% of participants male.

Study findings and constraints: Clonal expansion by week 6 occurred in CD4+ and CD8+ blood T cells (at 0.1 to 3.0 mg/kg).

The protocol was immunoSEQ multiplex PCR, while the TCRdb copy is restricted to in-frame clones and leaves out a portion. The repertoire holds about 72,000 clones, with 89% as singletons. A word on this clone: Antigen unknown.

Sequencing was performed on CD4+ or CD8+ T cells sorted from blood, taken in a trial of the OX40 agonist ivuxolimab. This receptor was taken from an adult with an advanced solid tumor such as melanoma, head and neck, liver or kidney cancer.

The CDR3 DNA is TGCGCCAGCAGTGTTAATGGGGCCGGGGAGCTGTTTTTT. Protein product: CASSVNGAGELFF. This chain joins TRBV10-1 and TRBJ2-2; D ambiguous. There are 13 residues in the CDR3. V dropped 4 bases and J dropped 6 bases, with 9 bases sitting between them. Germline values: CDR1 WNHNN, CDR2 SYGVQD (reference sequence).